This paragraph reports one T cell receptor (beta chain). Its antigen remains unknown. These data belong to a study of cytomegalovirus exposure and HLA in healthy donors. Study outcomes and limitations: TCR beta chains associated with HLA were, in a later analysis, more clonally expanded than equally common others. Specific recognition of CMV antigens was confirmed in vitro for three chains (all CMV-associated). Within an earlier analysis, most TCR beta V segments proved productive either about 90% or about 30% of the time.

PCR primers comprised 60 Vbeta and 13 Jbeta primers. The data were produced by immunoSEQ multiplex PCR, yet TCRdb's version contains in-frame clones alone and is incomplete. Reported are about 150,000 clones; the ten largest clones contain 1.6%. V was trimmed by 4 bases and J by 5 bases, leaving 18 bases between them. This CDR3 has 15 residues. Germline values: CDR1 SGHNT, CDR2 YYREEE (reference sequence). The sequencing input was PBMCs. This TCR was sampled from a woman aged 45-65 years in good health and CMV-seronegative. The genes are TRBV5-4 and TRBJ2-5, with D tentatively TRBD1 (6 bases). The CDR3 DNA reads as TGTGCCAGCAGCCGACAGGACGGAGATTGGGAGACCCAGTACTTC. This codes for CASSRQDGDWETQYF.